This TCR beta chain was recorded in a study of blood T cell repertoires in COVID-19. Study details: Both acute and convalescent COVID-19 samples were obtained from the United States, Italy and Spain. The cDNA or gDNA used as material had been derived from T cells, B-cell-depleted T cells, or PBMCs.

Trimming removed 3 bases from V and 5 bases from J; junction bases left unmatched: 5. Germline V lookup: CDR1 LNHNV, CDR2 YYDKDF (reference sequence). The CDR3 has 14 residues. Original handling: Amplification from reference gene primers served as the basis for estimated nucleated cell counts. Data came from immunoSEQ multiplex PCR; TCRdb stores just in-frame clones and leaves some out. V and J calls and clone size follow that table, whereas D and trimming were derived from the DNA. The sample has about 200,000 clones, 82% seen once. The chain employs TRBV15 and TRBJ2-5; TRBD2 aligns across 8 bases. Input material: peripheral blood. The TCR was taken from a human donor with acute or convalescent COVID-19. The donor label of this sample is uncertain. The CDR3 loop reads CATSRGGTSETQYF. DNA for the CDR3: TGTGCCACCAGCAGGGGAGGGACTAGTGAGACCCAGTACTTC.